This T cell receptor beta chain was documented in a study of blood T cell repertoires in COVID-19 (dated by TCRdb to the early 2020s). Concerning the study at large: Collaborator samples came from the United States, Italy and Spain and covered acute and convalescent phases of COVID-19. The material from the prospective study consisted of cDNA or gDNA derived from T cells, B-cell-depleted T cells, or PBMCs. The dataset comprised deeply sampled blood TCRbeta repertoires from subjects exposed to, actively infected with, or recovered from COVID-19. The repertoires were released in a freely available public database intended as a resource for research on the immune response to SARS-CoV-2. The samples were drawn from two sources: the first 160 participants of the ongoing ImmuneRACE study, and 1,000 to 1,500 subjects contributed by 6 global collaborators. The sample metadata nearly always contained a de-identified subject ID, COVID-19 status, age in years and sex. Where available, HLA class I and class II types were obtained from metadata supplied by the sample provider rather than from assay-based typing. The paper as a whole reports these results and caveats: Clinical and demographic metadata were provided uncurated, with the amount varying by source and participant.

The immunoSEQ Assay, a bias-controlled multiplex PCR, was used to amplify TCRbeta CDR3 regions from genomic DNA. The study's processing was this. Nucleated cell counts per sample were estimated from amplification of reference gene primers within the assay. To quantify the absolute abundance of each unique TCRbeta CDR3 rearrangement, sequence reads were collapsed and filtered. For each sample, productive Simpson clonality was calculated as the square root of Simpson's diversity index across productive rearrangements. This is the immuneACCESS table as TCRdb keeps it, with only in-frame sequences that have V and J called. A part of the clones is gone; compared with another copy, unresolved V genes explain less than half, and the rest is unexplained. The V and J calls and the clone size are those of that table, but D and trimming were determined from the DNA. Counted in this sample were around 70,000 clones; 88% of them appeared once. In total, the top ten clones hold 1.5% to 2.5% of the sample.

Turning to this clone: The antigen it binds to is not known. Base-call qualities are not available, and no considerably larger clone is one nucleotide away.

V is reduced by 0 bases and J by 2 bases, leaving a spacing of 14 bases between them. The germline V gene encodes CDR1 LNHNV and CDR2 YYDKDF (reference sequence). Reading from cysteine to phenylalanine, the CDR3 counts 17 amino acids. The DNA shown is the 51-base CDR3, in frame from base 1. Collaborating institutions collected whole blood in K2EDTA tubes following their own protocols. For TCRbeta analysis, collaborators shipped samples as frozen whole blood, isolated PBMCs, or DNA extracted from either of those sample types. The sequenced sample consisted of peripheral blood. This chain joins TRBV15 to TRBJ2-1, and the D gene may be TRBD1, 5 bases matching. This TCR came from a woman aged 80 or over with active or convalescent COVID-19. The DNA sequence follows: TGTGCCACCAGCAGAGATCGAGTAGGGGCTGCCTACAATGAGCAGTTCTTC. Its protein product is CATSRDRVGAAYNEQFF.